Detailed here is one TCR beta chain. Its antigen is undetermined. The record originates from a study of post-analysis software for immune sequencing data. Overall study findings and caveats: Included in a set of about five TRBV segments more frequent in patients than controls were TRBV5-6, TRBV5-1 and TRBV20-1.

TCR beta cDNA libraries included unique molecular identifiers. TCRdb processed the PCR reads anew with MiXCR; each CDR3 protein has one entry. The sample records about 460,000 distinct CDR3 sequences, roughly 46% being singletons. CDR3 length: 14 residues. V was clipped by 5 bases and J by 6 bases, with 17 bases between them. The V gene's germline CDR1 is MNHNY and CDR2 SVGAGI (reference sequence). Material for sequencing was blood. The chain recombines TRBV6-6 with TRBJ2-7, with D maybe TRBD1 (5 bases). The clonotype comes from a girl aged 5 to 17 with multiple sclerosis. The chain's CDR3 is CASSPTDWRPEQYF. In DNA form, the CDR3 reads TGTGCCAGCAGTCCGACAGACTGGCGACCCGAGCAGTACTTC.